Below, one T cell receptor (beta chain) is given with its context. Its antigen is undetermined. This specimen comes from a study of T-cell reconstitution after alpha-beta-depleted transplantation in children. The study, taken as a whole, reports: T cells produced anew were the main source of T-cell counts and diversity one year after transplant. In patients about two months after transplant, alpha-beta T cells reportedly arose from several hundred expanded graft clones. TCRbeta diversity was high at day 60 in some patients (a result of surviving recipient T cells and thymic progenitors).

This sample's TCRbeta library carried unique molecular identifier barcodes. From the PCR reads, TCRdb called clonotypes with MiXCR, one entry per CDR3 protein. The sample contains some 180,000 distinct CDR3 sequences, approximately 7% of which appear only once. The TCR was taken from a boy aged 2-9 years with acute lymphoblastic leukemia, due to receive a stem cell transplant. The material was PBMCs, obtained before TCRalphabeta/CD19-depleted stem cell transplant.

This chain's CDR3 is CASSSQGALSIQYF. The CDR3 DNA reads TGTGCCAGCAGCTCCCAGGGTGCATTAAGCATTCAGTACTTC. V and J are TRBV13 and TRBJ2-4; D is possibly TRBD1 (5 bases). Germline V gene sequence: CDR1 PRHDT, CDR2 FYEKMQ (reference sequence). The CDR3 consists of 14 residues. V was cut by 4 bases and J by 9 bases, with 16 bases left in between. Based on the CDR3 plus reference TRBV13 and TRBJ2-4, the full variable domain is AAGVIQSPRHLIKEKRETATLKCYPIPRHDTVYWYQQGPGQDPQFLISFYEKMQSDKGSIPDRFSAQQFSDYHSELNMSSLELGDSALYFCASSSQGALSIQYFGAGTRLSVL.